These 27 T cell receptor beta chains were sequenced from one sample in a study of blood T cell repertoires in COVID-19. Here immunoSEQ multiplex PCR was the method, and the copy in TCRdb shows in-frame clones only, minus some. The sample consists of roughly 140,000 clones, 80% to 90% of them appearing once. Sequencing used peripheral blood. The origin of the receptors is a woman aged 55-69 years with COVID-19, enrolled during active disease.

This clone was counted a single time. The chain has TRBV4-3 and TRBJ1-1, with 8 bases aligning to TRBD1. The CDR3 loop spans 15 amino acids. Per the germline V gene, CDR1 is LGHNA and CDR2 is YSLEER. Unmatched junction bases numbered 8, after V lost 3 bases and J lost 5 bases. Written as DNA, the CDR3 is TGCGCCAGCAGCCATGATAACAGGGGGGGTACTGAAGCTTTCTTT. Encoded protein: CASSHDNRGGTEAFF.

The chain has TRBV5-4 and TRBJ1-6, with TRBD1 as a possible D gene (5 bases). The V and J ends lost 0 bases and 8 bases respectively, with 12 bases between them. Germline values: CDR1 SGHNT, CDR2 YYREEE (reference sequence). CDR3 size: 15 residues. CDR3 nucleotides: TGTGCCAGCAGCTTGGGATCAGGGTGGGATTCACCCCTCCACTTT. Its translation: CASSLGSGWDSPLHF.

The rearrangement links TRBV5-1 to TRBJ2-5, with D possibly matching TRBD2 (7 bases). Germline V gene sequence: CDR1 SGHRS, CDR2 YFSETQ. CDR3 length: 14 residues. V dropped 2 bases and J dropped 5 bases, with 13 bases sitting between them. The CDR3 reads CASSLSGGRETQYF. The CDR3 bases are TGCGCCAGCAGCTTATCGGGGGGCCGTGAGACCCAGTACTTC.

The genes are TRBV27 and TRBJ1-4, with D unresolved. The ends were cut back, 2 bases at V and 8 bases at J, with 18 bases in the middle. This CDR3 spans 16 amino acids. The germline CDR1 and CDR2 sequences are MNHEY and SMNVEV (reference sequence). The CDR3 loop is CASSLRERGIGEKLFF. The CDR3 bases are TGTGCCAGCAGTTTAAGGGAACGGGGAATAGGGGAAAAACTGTTTTTT.

DNA for the CDR3: TGTGCCAGCAGCGTAATAGGGGACAATGAGCAGTTCTTC. Protein: CASSVIGDNEQFF. V and J are TRBV9 and TRBJ2-1, with D possibly matching TRBD1 (5 bases). V lost 1 base, J lost 5 bases, and 7 bases lay in between. The CDR3 sequence is 13 residues long. Germline V gene data show CDR1 as SGDLS and CDR2 as YYNGEE.

This rearrangement joins TRBV19 to TRBJ2-5; 12 nucleotides line up with TRBD2. The CDR3 is made up of 15 amino acids. With 4 bases clipped from V and 2 bases from J, the junction kept 2 bases outside the gene matches. CDR1 and CDR2 (germline): LNHDA, SQIVND (reference sequence). CDR3 loop: CASSSGLAGQETQYF. CDR3 nucleotides: TGTGCCAGTAGTAGCGGACTAGCGGGGCAAGAGACCCAGTACTTC.

The genes are TRBV7-6 and TRBJ1-2, with TRBD1 matching 8 bases. Germline assignment: CDR1 SGHVS and CDR2 FNYEAQ. The length of the CDR3 is 15 residues. Trimming removed 1 base from V and 3 bases from J; junction bases left unmatched: 4. CDR3 sequence reads: CASSLEAGGDYGYTF. The CDR3 bases are TGTGCCAGCAGCTTAGAAGCAGGGGGCGACTATGGCTACACCTTC.

A word on this clone: The germline gene is not matched at one end of the junction; a read error may be the cause. V and J are TRBV7-7 and TRBJ2-3; D is possibly TRBD1 (6 bases). The length of the CDR3 is 14 residues. Germline loops: CDR1 SSHAT, CDR2 FNYEAQ (reference sequence). Written as DNA, the CDR3 is TGTGCTAGCAGCGCAGCCGCAGGGGCAGATACGCAGTATTTT. Its translation: CASSAAAGADTQYF.

This clone came up a few times. The genes are TRBV6-6 and TRBJ1-2, with D perhaps matching TRBD1 (6 bases). Trimming stripped 6 bases from V and 3 bases from J, with 17 bases between. The germline CDR1 and CDR2 sequences are MNHNY and SVGAGI (reference sequence). The CDR3 runs 15 residues. CDR3 DNA: TGTGCCAGCAGCCAACCACGGACAGTTGACTATGGCTACACCTTC. Its translation: CASSQPRTVDYGYTF.

The CDR3 nucleotides are TGTGCCAGCAGCCAAGATTTTGACAGGGATCAGCCCCAGCATTTT. Protein: CASSQDFDRDQPQHF. This sequence joins TRBV4-2 and TRBJ1-5; 7 positions agree with TRBD1. In germline, CDR1 is LGHNA, CDR2 YNFKEQ. With 0 bases clipped from V and 5 bases from J, the junction kept 4 bases outside the gene matches. The CDR3 totals 15 residues.

The rearrangement joins TRBV24-1 to TRBJ2-5; D is possibly TRBD2 (6 bases). The CDR3 runs to 15 residues. Germline CDR1 reads KGHDR; CDR2 reads SFDVKD. V gave up 2 bases and J gave up 0 bases, with 9 bases separating them. The CDR3 protein is CATSDWGEYQETQYF. The CDR3 DNA is TGTGCCACCAGTGATTGGGGGGAGTACCAAGAGACCCAGTACTTC.

This clone was picked up one time. The rearrangement links TRBV15 to TRBJ2-3; 11 bases are shared with TRBD1. The germline CDR1 and CDR2 sequences are LNHNV and YYDKDF (reference sequence). The ends lost 0 bases at V and 3 bases at J; junction bases unmatched: 5. This CDR3 is built from 17 residues. CDR3 nucleotide sequence: TGTGCCACCAGCAGAGAATTTGGACAGGGGGCGACAGATACGCAGTATTTT. Its protein product is CATSREFGQGATDTQYF.

The rearrangement uses TRBV6-2 or TRBV6-3 and TRBJ2-7, with D possibly matching TRBD1 (5 bases). The CDR3 extends over 13 amino acids. V was clipped by 1 base and J by 2 bases, with 6 bases between them. The germline V gene has CDR1 MNHEY and CDR2 SVGEGT. CDR3 sequence: CASSYFRAYEQYF. The CDR3 coding sequence is TGTGCCAGCAGTTACTTCAGGGCCTACGAGCAGTACTTC.

This clone showed up just once. The chain couples TRBV29-1 to TRBJ1-6; D gene uncertain. V lost 4 bases and J lost 3, with 16 bases in between. The CDR3 extends over 16 amino acids. Germline CDR1 reads SQVTM; CDR2 reads ANQGSEA. In nucleotides, the CDR3 is TGCAGCGTTGCTGACAACCCCGGGGACTATAATTCACCCCTCCACTTT. Protein: CSVADNPGDYNSPLHF.

The CDR3 protein is CASSHNRGGYNEQFF. DNA for the CDR3: TGTGCCAGCAGCCACAACAGGGGAGGTTACAATGAGCAGTTCTTC. The J gene is TRBJ2-1, the V gene TRBV7-9; possibly TRBD1 for D (7 bases). Germline assignment: CDR1 SEHNR and CDR2 FQNEAQ (reference sequence). The CDR3 runs to 15 residues. V lost 5 bases, J lost 4 bases, and 15 bases lay in between.

The V and J genes are TRBV18 and TRBJ1-2, with D tentatively TRBD1 (6 bases). With 3 bases removed from V and 0 bases from J, the gap between germline ends came to 23 bases. The germline V gene has CDR1 KGHSH and CDR2 LQKENI. The CDR3 extends over 19 amino acids. This CDR3 is CASSPPRGGQTGANYGYTF. The CDR3 region has the DNA TGTGCCAGCTCACCCCCAAGGGGGGGCCAGACAGGAGCTAACTATGGCTACACCTTC.

There are a few counts of this clone. The chain carries TRBV7-6 and TRBJ1-1, with unresolved D. V lost 2 bases and J 3 bases, leaving 7 bases between the germline ends. The V gene's germline CDR1 is SGHVS and CDR2 FNYEAQ. This CDR3 is 13 amino acids long. The chain's CDR3 is CASSLNTYTEAFF. CDR3 bases: TGTGCCAGCAGCTTAAACACCTACACTGAAGCTTTCTTT.

This clone was detected only once. The chain couples TRBV7-3 to TRBJ2-2, with 9 bases aligning to TRBD2. The germline V gene encodes CDR1 SGHTA and CDR2 FQGTGA. J was trimmed by 5 bases and V by 7 bases; bases with no gene match: 8. This CDR3 is built from 15 residues. The CDR3 here is CASTLGLAETGELFF. The CDR3 nucleotides read TGTGCCAGCACTCTGGGACTAGCAGAAACCGGGGAGCTGTTTTTT.

The chain employs TRBV19 and TRBJ2-1; D perhaps matches TRBD2 (6 bases). Germline lookup yields CDR1 LNHDA and CDR2 SQIVND (reference sequence). The CDR3 runs to 15 residues. V was pared by 1 base and J by 7 bases, with 14 bases between. CDR3 sequence: CASSIVTLGRNEQFF. The CDR3 bases are TGTGCCAGTAGTATAGTGACTTTAGGGAGGAATGAGCAGTTCTTC.

This clone was observed once. The chain recombines TRBV10-3 with TRBJ2-3; 9 bases match TRBD2. Losses at the gene ends were 8 bases for V and 2 bases for J; bases not matched to a gene: 5. Looked up from germline, CDR1 is ENHRY and CDR2 is SYGVKD. There are 14 residues in the CDR3. The CDR3: CAIGSGGDTDTQYF. The CDR3 coding sequence is TGTGCCATCGGTAGCGGGGGCGACACAGATACGCAGTATTTT.

The chain links TRBV13 to TRBJ2-1; 10 bases map to TRBD2. The CDR3 has 14 residues. Germline CDR1 PRHDT, CDR2 FYEKMQ (reference sequence). J gave up 6 bases and V 11 bases, and 10 bases lay outside the gene matches. The CDR3 protein is CAGRGSGGINEQFF. The CDR3 region has the DNA TGTGCCGGTCGTGGTAGCGGGGGGATCAATGAGCAGTTCTTC.

V is TRBV2 and J is TRBJ2-5, with 9 nucleotides matching TRBD2. V trimming: 2 bases; J trimming: 5 bases; junction bases outside the gene matches: 6. The V gene's germline CDR1 is SNHLY and CDR2 FYNNEI. The CDR3 loop spans 15 amino acids. The CDR3: CASSERLAGLETQYF. The CDR3 DNA sequence: TGTGCCAGCAGTGAACGGCTAGCGGGGCTCGAGACCCAGTACTTC.

The chain carries TRBV7-9 and TRBJ1-5, with D maybe TRBD1 (6 bases). V lost 5 bases and J lost 4, with 18 bases in between. In germline, CDR1 is SEHNR, CDR2 FQNEAQ (reference sequence). The CDR3 is made up of 16 amino acids. CDR3 region: CASSPTTGGGNQPQHF. The DNA for the CDR3 is TGTGCCAGCAGCCCCACAACGGGAGGGGGAAATCAGCCCCAGCATTTT.

This clone was seen more than once but under ten times. The V gene is TRBV3-1 (or the pseudogene TRBV3-2), the J gene TRBJ2-2, with unresolved D. V dropped 0 bases and J dropped 7 bases, with 9 bases sitting between them. This CDR3 comprises 14 residues. Germline-derived CDR1 and CDR2 are LGHDT and YNNKEL (reference sequence). CDR3 coding DNA: TGTGCCAGCAGCCAAGATACCTCCGGCGGGGAGCTGTTTTTT. Amino acid sequence: CASSQDTSGGELFF.

This clone was seen only a few times. The chain links TRBV7-9 to TRBJ2-1; 7 bases match TRBD1. V lost 5 bases, J lost 14 bases, and 15 bases stayed unmatched. The CDR3 extends over 14 amino acids. Germline loops: CDR1 SEHNR, CDR2 FQNEAQ (reference sequence). As DNA, the CDR3 is TGTGCCAGCAGCGTTAATCTGGACAGGTCCAAGGAGTTCTTC. Amino acids: CASSVNLDRSKEFF.

V and J are TRBV6-5 and TRBJ2-5; 7 positions match TRBD1. The junction had 4 bases not matched to a gene; V was cut back by 6 bases and J by 3 bases. The CDR3 sequence is 13 residues long. CDR1 MNHEY and CDR2 SVGAGI come from the germline V gene. CDR3 residues: CASRSTGEETQYF. Written as DNA, the CDR3 is TGTGCCAGCAGATCAACAGGGGAAGAGACCCAGTACTTC.

The chain carries TRBV9 and TRBJ1-4; TRBD1 matches at 9 bases. CDR3 length equals 17 residues. CDR1 and CDR2 (germline): SGDLS, YYNGEE. V lost 0 bases and J lost 0; bases outside the gene matches: 3. The CDR3 spells CASSVGQGVSTNEKLFF. The CDR3 DNA is TGTGCCAGCAGCGTAGGACAGGGGGTATCAACTAATGAAAAACTGTTTTTT. The complete variable domain, with remaining parts taken from reference TRBV9 and TRBJ1-4, reads DSGVTQTPKHLITATGQRVTLRCSPRSGDLSVYWYQQSLDQGLQFLIQYYNGEERAKGNILERFSAQQFPDLHSELNLSSLELGDSALYFCASSVGQGVSTNEKLFFGSGTQLSVL.